The 11 T cell receptor beta chains below all came from one sample that was sequenced in a study of blood T cell repertoires in COVID-19 (dated by TCRdb to the early 2020s). Libraries were built with the immunoSEQ multiplex PCR assay. TCRdb's version of the immuneACCESS table is confined to in-frame rearrangements and falls short of the full clone set. An unresolved V gene accounts for under half of the shortfall where checked; the remainder is of unknown origin. A total of about 150,000 clones appear in this sample, around 80% of them only once. The ten largest clones add up to around 5% of the sample. Sequences were obtained from PBMCs or T cells enriched from blood (not recorded which). All receptors derive from a man aged 65 to 85 who had been exposed to COVID-19.

The chain recombines TRBV15 with TRBJ2-3; 10 bases map to TRBD1. The CDR3 is 14 residues long. Unmatched junction bases numbered 4, after V lost 5 bases and J lost 5 bases. Germline lookup yields CDR1 LNHNV and CDR2 YYDKDF (reference sequence). The CDR3 DNA reads as TGTGCCACCAGCGGTGGACAGGGGGAAGATACGCAGTATTTT. Its protein is CATSGGQGEDTQYF.

V and J are TRBV21-1 and TRBJ2-7; TRBD2 was called by the table and not checked on the DNA. TRBV21-1 is a recognized pseudogene. This CDR3 region has 15 residues. CDR3 region: CASSKAAAVVNEQYF. CDR3 nucleotides: TGTGCCAGCAGCAAAGCGGCGGCGGTGGTGAACGAGCAGTACTTC.

This clone was observed a few times. The chain couples TRBV5-1 to TRBJ2-2; D is unclear. The germline V gene has CDR1 SGHRS and CDR2 YFSETQ. Trimming stripped 4 bases from V and 0 bases from J, with 13 bases between. The CDR3 is 16 amino acids. The CDR3 DNA reads as TGCGCCAGCAGCAACGATCCACTCGCGAACACCGGGGAGCTGTTTTTT. Translating gives CASSNDPLANTGELFF.

The chain links TRBV5-1 to TRBJ2-5, with a tentative D call TRBD2 (5 bases). V was clipped by 4 bases and J by 5 bases, with 15 bases between them. CDR1 is SGHRS, CDR2 YFSETQ, per germline. The length of the CDR3 is 14 residues. CDR3 residues: CASSLTVGVETQYF. In DNA form, the CDR3 reads TGCGCCAGCAGCCTGACCGTCGGGGTGGAGACCCAGTACTTC.

The chain combines TRBV27 with TRBJ2-7; D is possibly TRBD1 (5 bases). The germline CDR1 and CDR2 sequences are MNHEY and SMNVEV (reference sequence). Trimming pared 5 bases from V and 2 bases from J, leaving 10 bases between. This CDR3 has 13 residues. CDR3 nucleotide sequence: TGTGCCAGCAGTACCTCGACAGCCTACGAGCAGTACTTC. It is translated as CASSTSTAYEQYF.

The V gene is TRBV7-7, the J gene TRBJ2-1; TRBD1 matches at 11 bases. CDR3 length: 13 residues. Germline trimming cut 5 bases from V and 8 bases from J; bases unmatched to any gene: 2. Germline CDR1 and CDR2: SSHAT and FNYEAQ (reference sequence). The CDR3 DNA reads TGTGCCAGCAGCCGGGACAGGGGGGATGAGCAGTTCTTC. Its protein is CASSRDRGDEQFF.

The V and J genes are TRBV27 and TRBJ2-7; 8 bases map to TRBD1. Germline V gene data show CDR1 as MNHEY and CDR2 as SMNVEV (reference sequence). CDR3 length: 14 residues. V was clipped by 6 bases and J by 1 base; unmatched bases: 5. In DNA, the CDR3 is TGTGCCAGCAGAGGGCAGGGGGCTTCCTACGAGCAGTACTTC. It translates to CASRGQGASYEQYF.

This chain uses TRBV18 with TRBJ1-2; tentative D call: TRBD1 (6 bases). CDR1 is KGHSH, CDR2 LQKENI, per germline. The CDR3 spans 13 residues. Between the trimmed V and J ends, which lost 5 bases and 5 bases, there was a span of 12 bases. The CDR3 DNA reads as TGTGCCAGCTCAGAGGGGCAGGGGTATGGCTACACCTTC. Translated, it gives CASSEGQGYGYTF. Full variable domain (missing parts from reference TRBV18 and TRBJ1-2): NAGVMQNPRHLVRRRGQEARLRCSPMKGHSHVYWYRQLPEEGLKFMVYLQKENIIDESGMPKERFSAEFPKEGPSILRIQQVVRGDSAAYFCASSEGQGYGYTFGSGTRLTVV.

V is TRBV6-5 and J is TRBJ1-1; unclear D gene. The CDR3 has 14 residues. Deletions cut 4 bases from V and 2 bases from J, with 11 bases between. The germline V gene encodes CDR1 MNHEY and CDR2 SVGAGI. The CDR3 region is CASSSTFSNTEAFF. Written as DNA, the CDR3 is TGTGCCAGCAGTTCCACATTTAGCAACACTGAAGCTTTCTTT.

The chain recombines TRBV3-1 (or the pseudogene TRBV3-2) with TRBJ1-1; D gene unclear. The CDR3 runs to 15 residues. Germline V CDR1 and CDR2: LGHDT, YNNKEL (reference sequence). With 3 bases removed from V and 4 bases from J, the gap between germline ends came to 15 bases. In DNA, the CDR3 is TGTGCCAGCAGCCACCAGGAAGGTGTAGGCACTGAAGCTTTCTTT. It codes for CASSHQEGVGTEAFF.

This chain links TRBV27 with TRBJ1-1; 10 nucleotides align to TRBD1. Germline lookup yields CDR1 MNHEY and CDR2 SMNVEV (reference sequence). V dropped 2 bases and J dropped 7; count of bases not matched to a gene: 7. The length of the CDR3 is 15 residues. The CDR3 spells CASSLKRDRGFEAFF. In DNA, the CDR3 is TGTGCCAGCAGTTTAAAAAGGGACAGGGGATTTGAAGCTTTCTTT.